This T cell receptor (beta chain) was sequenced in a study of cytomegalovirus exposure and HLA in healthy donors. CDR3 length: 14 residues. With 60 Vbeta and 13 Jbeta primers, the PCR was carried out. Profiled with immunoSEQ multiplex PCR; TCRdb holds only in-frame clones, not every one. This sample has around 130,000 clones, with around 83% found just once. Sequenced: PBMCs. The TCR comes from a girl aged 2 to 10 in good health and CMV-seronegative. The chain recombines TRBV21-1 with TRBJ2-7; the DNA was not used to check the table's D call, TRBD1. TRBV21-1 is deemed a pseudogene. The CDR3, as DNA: TGTGCCAGCAGAACCGGGACAGGGTCCCACGAGCAGTACTTC. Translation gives CASRTGTGSHEQYF.